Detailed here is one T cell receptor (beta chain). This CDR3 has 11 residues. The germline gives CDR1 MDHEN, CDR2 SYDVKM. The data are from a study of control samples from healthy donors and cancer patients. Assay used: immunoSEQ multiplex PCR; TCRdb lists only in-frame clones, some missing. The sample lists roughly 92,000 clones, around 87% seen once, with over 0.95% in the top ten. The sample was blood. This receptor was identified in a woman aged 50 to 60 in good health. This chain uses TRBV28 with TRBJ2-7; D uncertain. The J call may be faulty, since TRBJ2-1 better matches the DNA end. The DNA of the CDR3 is TGTGCCAGCGGCCCTTTGAAGGGACAGTTCTTC. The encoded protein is CASGPLKGQFF.